The subject of this entry is one TCR beta chain. Its antigen is currently unknown. This CDR3 region has 16 residues. V was pared by 1 base and J by 6 bases, with 16 bases between. This record comes from a study of T-cell reconstitution after alpha-beta-depleted transplantation in children. Regarding the study as a whole: Newly generated T cells supplied most T-cell counts and diversity one year post-transplant. Reported findings indicate that, about two months after transplant, alpha-beta T cells came from several hundred expanded clones, which were derived from non-depleted graft cells. Where some patients showed high TCRbeta diversity at day 60, it came from recipient T cells and thymic progenitors that had survived.

Unique molecular identifiers were incorporated into the prepared TCRbeta library. Each CDR3 protein is one row after TCRdb ran MiXCR on the PCR reads. The table has hundreds of thousands of distinct CDR3 sequences, 15% to 20% seen once; the top ten hold about 41%. Sequenced here: PBMCs, mostly from graft donor cells, sampled 360 days after TCRalphabeta/CD19-depleted stem cell transplant. This sequence joins TRBV12-3 or TRBV12-4 and TRBJ1-5, with D tentatively TRBD1 (5 bases). This receptor was identified in a male patient between 2 and 10 years old who had a stem cell transplant for acute lymphoblastic leukemia, so the T cells may come from the graft donor. The CDR3 spells CASSLEVGSQGQPQHF. CDR3 nucleotides: TGTGCCAGCAGTTTAGAGGTCGGGAGTCAGGGTCAGCCCCAGCATTTT.